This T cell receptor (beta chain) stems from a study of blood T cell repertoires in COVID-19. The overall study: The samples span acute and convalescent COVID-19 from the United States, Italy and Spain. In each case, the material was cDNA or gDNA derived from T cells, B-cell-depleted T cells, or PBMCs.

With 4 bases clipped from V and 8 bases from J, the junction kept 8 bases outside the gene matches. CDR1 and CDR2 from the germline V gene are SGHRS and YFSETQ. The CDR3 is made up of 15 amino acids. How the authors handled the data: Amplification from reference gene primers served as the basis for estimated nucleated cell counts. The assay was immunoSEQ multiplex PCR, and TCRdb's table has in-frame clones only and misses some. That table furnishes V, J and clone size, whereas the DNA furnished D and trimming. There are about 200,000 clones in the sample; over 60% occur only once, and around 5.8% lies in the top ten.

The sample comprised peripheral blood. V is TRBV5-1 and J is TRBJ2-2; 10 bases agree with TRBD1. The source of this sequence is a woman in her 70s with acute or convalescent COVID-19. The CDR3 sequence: CASSPGTGESGELFF. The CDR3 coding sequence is TGCGCCAGCAGCCCCGGGACAGGGGAATCTGGGGAGCTGTTTTTT.